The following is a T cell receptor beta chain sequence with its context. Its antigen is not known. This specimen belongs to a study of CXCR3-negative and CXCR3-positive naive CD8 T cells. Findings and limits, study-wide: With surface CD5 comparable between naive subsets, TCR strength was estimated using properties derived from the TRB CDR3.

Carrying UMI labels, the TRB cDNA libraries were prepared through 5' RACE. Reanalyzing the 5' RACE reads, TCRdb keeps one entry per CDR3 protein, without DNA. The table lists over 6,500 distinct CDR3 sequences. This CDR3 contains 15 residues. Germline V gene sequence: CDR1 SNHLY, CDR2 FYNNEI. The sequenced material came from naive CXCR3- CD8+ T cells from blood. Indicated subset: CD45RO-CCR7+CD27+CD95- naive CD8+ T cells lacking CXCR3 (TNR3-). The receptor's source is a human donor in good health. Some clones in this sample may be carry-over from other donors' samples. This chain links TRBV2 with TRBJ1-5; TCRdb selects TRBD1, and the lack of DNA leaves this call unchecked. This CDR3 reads CASSGTGVSNQPQHF.